Listed below are T cell receptor beta chains from one sample, sequenced in a study of molecular identifiers for immune sequencing clone quantification. TCRdb reprocessed the PCR reads with MiXCR, giving one entry per CDR3 protein. Of just over 40,000 distinct CDR3 sequences in the sample, more than 20% were seen once. The source material was naive CD8+ T cells from blood, with Jurkat cell RNA spiked in. These receptors originate from a human donor in good health. Some libraries in this study had Jurkat cell RNA spiked in. The CDR3 runs from the conserved cysteine through the conserved F or W. Each record gives: D gene, V gene, clone size, J gene, CDR3 protein, CDR3 DNA. D genes are given only for firm matches. Not every row has a clone size; where given, it reads once, few, many or a size class.

TRBD2	TRBV20-1	many	TRBJ2-3	CSASRTSGAYTDTQYF	TGCAGTGCTAGCCGGACTAGCGGGGCCTACACAGATACGCAGTATTTT
TRBD2	TRBV30	many	TRBJ2-7	CAWRTSGRYEQYF	TGTGCCTGGAGAACTAGCGGGCGTTACGAGCAGTACTTC
TRBD2	TRBV5-8	many	TRBJ2-5	CASNVAGGQETQYF	TGTGCCAGCAACGTAGCGGGAGGCCAAGAGACCCAGTACTTC
NA	TRBV9	NA	TRBJ2-2	CACSVGGLGGTGELFF	TGTGCCTGCAGCGTAGGGGGACTTGGCGGCACCGGGGAGCTGTTTTTT
TRBD2	TRBV27	many	TRBJ2-3	CASTPLGLAGGDTQYF	TGTGCCAGCACCCCCCTGGGACTAGCGGGCGGAGATACGCAGTATTTT
NA	TRBV7-4	many	TRBJ2-5	CASSLIFFSGKETQYF	TGTGCCAGCAGCTTAATATTTTTTAGCGGAAAAGAGACCCAGTACTTC
NA	TRBV5-1	NA	TRBJ2-3	CASSLARGLADTQYF	TGCGCCAGCAGCTTGGCCCGGGGGTTGGCAGATACGCAGTATTTT
NA	TRBV29-1	many	TRBJ2-2	CSVGGPGVELFF	TGCAGCGTTGGGGGGCCTGGGGTGGAGCTGTTTTTT
NA	TRBV11-2	many	TRBJ2-1	CASSSRPNEQFF	TGTGCCAGCAGCTCCCGACCCAATGAGCAGTTCTTC
TRBD1	TRBV29-1	NA	TRBJ2-7	CSVLGQGDSYEQYF	TGCAGCGTCCTCGGACAGGGGGACTCCTACGAGCAGTACTTC
NA	TRBV7-9	many	TRBJ2-3	CASSPGPPVSRVSDTQYF	TGTGCCAGCAGCCCTGGACCTCCCGTCTCCCGGGTGTCAGATACGCAGTATTTT
TRBD1	TRBV7-6	many	TRBJ2-3	CASRESFEDRVSDTQYF	TGTGCCAGCAGGGAGTCCTTCGAGGACAGGGTATCCGATACGCAGTATTTT
TRBD2	TRBV20-1	many	TRBJ2-7	CSASGTSGYEQYF	TGCAGTGCTTCCGGGACTAGCGGCTACGAGCAGTACTTC
TRBD2	TRBV20-1	medium-sized	TRBJ2-3	CSALAGGPSDTQYF	TGCAGTGCTTTAGCGGGAGGACCATCAGATACGCAGTATTTT
TRBD1	TRBV7-9	many	TRBJ2-3	CASSLGDRASDTQYF	TGTGCCAGCAGCTTAGGAGACAGGGCATCGGATACGCAGTATTTT
NA	TRBV4-1	NA	TRBJ1-4	CASSQGQSNEKLFF	TGCGCCAGCAGCCAAGGGCAGTCTAATGAAAAACTGTTTTTT
NA	TRBV20-1	many	TRBJ2-7	CSARDGQSSYEQYF	TGCAGTGCTAGGGACGGCCAAAGCTCCTACGAGCAGTACTTC
TRBD1	TRBV10-3	few	TRBJ2-1	CAISEGQGGNEQFF	TGTGCCATCAGTGAAGGACAGGGTGGCAATGAGCAGTTCTTC
NA	TRBV5-6	NA	TRBJ2-6	CASSSTSGANVLTF	TGTGCCAGCAGCTCCACATCCGGGGCCAACGTCCTGACTTTC
NA	TRBV4-3	NA	TRBJ2-2	CAHRPEKPPGALFF	TGCGCCCACCGCCCGGAAAAGCCCCCCGGGGCGCTGTTTTTT
TRBD1	TRBV5-6	many	TRBJ2-7	CASSLPRDRSSYEQYF	TGTGCCAGCAGCTTGCCCCGGGACAGAAGCTCCTACGAGCAGTACTTC
NA	TRBV19	many	TRBJ2-5	CASSISVFGTHQETQYF	TGTGCCAGTAGTATTAGCGTTTTTGGGACACATCAAGAGACCCAGTACTTC
NA	TRBV7-3	many	TRBJ2-1	CASSLPGNEQFF	TGTGCCAGCAGCCTCCCGGGAAATGAGCAGTTCTTC
TRBD1	TRBV7-8	NA	TRBJ2-2	CASSAYRGHTGELFF	TGTGCCAGCAGCGCGTACAGGGGGCACACCGGGGAGCTGTTTTTT
TRBD2	TRBV4-3	medium-sized	TRBJ2-5	CASRFSGGLKTQYF	TGCGCCAGCAGATTTAGCGGGGGGTTGAAGACCCAGTACTTC
NA	TRBV4-3	once	TRBJ2-1	CASISRGRNYSEQFF	TGCGCCAGCATCTCCAGGGGCAGGAACTACAGTGAGCAGTTCTTT
TRBD1	TRBV6-5	many	TRBJ2-7	CASSYGQGVTHEQYF	TGTGCCAGCAGTTACGGCCAGGGGGTCACCCACGAGCAGTACTTC
NA	TRBV3-1	many	TRBJ2-5	CASGKETQYF	TGTGCCAGCGGTAAAGAGACCCAGTACTTC
NA	TRBV28	NA	TRBJ1-1	CASSFSVAGLNAEAFF	TGTGCCAGCAGTTTTAGCGTCGCGGGGCTGAACGCTGAAGCTTTCTTT
TRBD2	TRBV3-1	few	TRBJ2-1	CASSYGLAGAQFF	TGTGCCAGCAGCTACGGACTAGCTGGTGCGCAGTTCTTC
TRBD1	TRBV12-3/TRBV12-4	many	TRBJ2-1	CASSSWQGVNNEQFF	TGTGCCAGCAGTTCGTGGCAGGGGGTAAACAATGAGCAGTTCTTC
NA	TRBV19	many	TRBJ1-1	CASSNSRTEAFF	TGTGCCAGTAGTAACTCCCGCACTGAAGCTTTCTTT
NA	TRBV7-2	many	TRBJ1-1	CASSFPFHEAFF	TGTGCCAGCAGCTTCCCATTTCATGAAGCTTTCTTT
NA	TRBV20-1	NA	TRBJ2-3	CSARIFDRFTDTQYF	TGCAGTGCTAGGATTTTCGACAGATTCACAGATACGCAGTATTTT
NA	TRBV28	many	TRBJ2-4	CASSWDPKVAKNIQYF	TGTGCCAGCAGTTGGGACCCAAAAGTAGCCAAAAACATTCAGTACTTC
NA	TRBV19	few	TRBJ2-7	CASSITLAGYNEQYF	TGTGCCAGTAGTATAACACTGGCTGGGTACAACGAGCAGTACTTC
TRBD1	TRBV12-3/TRBV12-4	NA	TRBJ2-2	CASSQLWTGGTGELFF	TGTGCCAGCAGCCAATTATGGACAGGTGGGACCGGGGAGCTGTTTTTT
TRBD2	TRBV18	many	TRBJ2-3	CASSNTSGSTDTQYF	TGTGCCAGCTCCAACACTAGCGGGAGCACAGATACGCAGTATTTT
NA	TRBV19	many	TRBJ1-1	CASSLKSWDVNTEAFF	TGTGCCAGTAGCCTCAAGTCCTGGGACGTGAACACTGAAGCTTTCTTT
NA	TRBV30	NA	TRBJ2-7	CAWSGFSYEQYF	TGTGCCTGGAGCGGGTTCTCCTACGAGCAGTACTTC
NA	TRBV19	many	TRBJ2-1	CASSTPHRVFPYNEQFF	TGTGCCAGTAGTACCCCTCACAGGGTTTTTCCTTACAATGAGCAGTTCTTC
TRBD2	TRBV5-1	many	TRBJ2-3	CASSLAGLDLDTQYF	TGCGCCAGCAGCTTGGCTGGACTAGATTTAGATACGCAGTATTTT
NA	TRBV9	many	TRBJ2-2	CASSVGQSANTGELFF	TGTGCCAGCAGCGTAGGACAAAGCGCGAACACCGGGGAGCTGTTTTTT
TRBD2	TRBV20-1	many	TRBJ2-3	CSANGLAGYTDTQYF	TGCAGTGCTAATGGACTAGCGGGTTACACAGATACGCAGTATTTT
NA	TRBV25-1	many	TRBJ2-7	CASSHRQFEQYF	TGTGCCAGCAGCCACAGACAGTTCGAGCAGTACTTC
NA	TRBV7-9	NA	TRBJ1-2	CASSLESLPNGLYGYTF	TGTGCCAGCAGCTTAGAATCCCTACCGAACGGACTCTATGGCTACACCTTC
TRBD2	TRBV27	many	TRBJ2-2	CASSFWTGGLPGELFF	TGTGCCAGCAGTTTCTGGACGGGGGGGCTGCCCGGGGAGCTGTTTTTT
NA	TRBV7-3	many	TRBJ2-3	CASSPGWGAADTQYF	TGTGCCAGCAGCCCGGGTTGGGGAGCCGCAGATACGCAGTATTTT
TRBD1	TRBV4-1	once	TRBJ1-1	CASRDRTGTITEAFF	TGCGCCAGCAGGGACAGGACAGGGACGATTACTGAAGCTTTCTTT
TRBD1	TRBV29-1	many	TRBJ2-7	CSVGDRGLGEQYF	TGCAGCGTGGGAGACAGGGGCCTGGGCGAGCAGTACTTC
TRBD2	TRBV4-2	many	TRBJ2-1	CASSQGLAVYNEQFF	TGTGCCAGCAGCCAAGGTCTAGCGGTATACAATGAGCAGTTCTTC